The source of this T cell receptor (beta chain) is a study of T-cell reconstitution after alpha-beta-depleted transplantation in children. A library of TCRbeta sequences, prepared with unique molecular identifiers, was generated. A single record per CDR3 protein comes from TCRdb applying MiXCR to the PCR reads. The profile shows about 580,000 distinct CDR3 sequences, roughly 24% of them singletons. Study outcomes and limitations: Newly produced T cells mostly provided counts and TCRbeta diversity after one year, as hyperexpanded clones declined.

This clonotype was detected many times. The antigen is undetermined. Trimming took off 0 bases at V and 10 bases at J, with 25 bases between the two ends. This CDR3 is built from 18 residues. Germline CDR1 MGHRA, CDR2 YSYEKL. This chain links TRBV4-1 with TRBJ1-5; TRBD1 might be the D (6 bases). The receptor was isolated from a boy in the first two years of life who had a stem cell transplant for acute myeloid leukemia, so the T cells may come from the graft donor. The sequences come from PBMCs, mostly from graft donor cells, collected 360 days after TCRalphabeta/CD19-depleted stem cell transplant. The DNA of the CDR3 is TGCGCCAGCAGCCAAGACTGGGGGGCAGGGCGAGGATCATATCCCCAGCATTTT. As protein: CASSQDWGAGRGSYPQHF.